Shown below are 8 T cell receptor beta chains from a single sample sequenced in a study of cytomegalovirus exposure and HLA in healthy donors. Sequencing used immunoSEQ multiplex PCR; TCRdb keeps in-frame clones, though not all of them. The data hold roughly 200,000 clones, with roughly 77% observed a single time. Sequencing was performed on PBMCs. These TCRs come from a woman aged 25 to 39 in good health and CMV-seronegative.

The V call is TRBV4-1, the J call TRBJ1-3; the D is unclear. Trimming removed 4 bases at V and 2 bases at J, with 15 bases between. The CDR3 consists of 16 residues. Per germline, CDR1 MGHRA and CDR2 YSYEKL. The CDR3 DNA follows: TGCGCCAGCAGCCTTGAGACTCCCGCCCCTGGAAACACCATATATTTT. Translation: CASSLETPAPGNTIYF.

The chain links TRBV30 to TRBJ1-1; 8 bases match TRBD1. Germline CDR1 reads GTSNPN; CDR2 reads SVGIG (reference sequence). CDR3 length: 15 residues. V gave up 0 bases and J gave up 1 base; unmatched junction bases: 4. The CDR3 loop reads CAWSVFGTGNTEAFF. The CDR3, as DNA: TGTGCCTGGAGTGTATTTGGGACAGGGAACACTGAAGCTTTCTTT.

On this clone: Different DNA sequences within this sample yield the same CDR3. This chain connects TRBV9 to TRBJ2-7; 8 bases line up with TRBD1. Germline V gene data show CDR1 as SGDLS and CDR2 as YYNGEE. The CDR3 is 15 residues long. V shed 0 bases and J 2 bases; nucleotides not matched to a gene: 4. As DNA, the CDR3 is TGTGCCAGCAGCGTAGAGGCAGGGGGCCCCTACGAGCAGTACTTC. The encoded protein is CASSVEAGGPYEQYF.

The chain uses TRBV19 and TRBJ1-1, with a weak D call TRBD1 (5 bases). Trimming removed 8 bases at V and 2 bases at J, with 12 bases between. The CDR3 spans 13 residues. CDR1 is LNHDA, CDR2 SQIVND, per germline (reference sequence). Here the CDR3 reads CASFMGRNTEAFF. The CDR3 nucleotides read TGTGCCAGTTTCATGGGGCGAAACACTGAAGCTTTCTTT. Full variable domain (missing parts from reference TRBV19 and TRBJ1-1): DGGITQSPKYLFRKEGQNVTLSCEQNLNHDAMYWYRQDPGQGLRLIYYSQIVNDFQKGDIAEGYSVSREKKESFPLTVTSAQKNPTAFYLCASFMGRNTEAFFGQGTRLTVV.

The rearrangement links TRBV2 to TRBJ2-2; D is unclear. The CDR3 has 13 amino acids. Germline values: CDR1 SNHLY, CDR2 FYNNEI. Trimming stripped 7 bases from V and 0 bases from J, with 6 bases between. CDR3 DNA: TGTGCCAGCACCCCTACGAACACCGGGGAGCTGTTTTTT. Its translation: CASTPTNTGELFF.

This rearrangement joins TRBV6-5 to TRBJ2-1; the match to TRBD1 covers 7 bases. The junction had 16 bases not matched to a gene; V was cut back by 6 bases and J by 8 bases. The germline CDR1 and CDR2 sequences are MNHEY and SVGAGI. The CDR3 totals 16 residues. CDR3 nucleotide sequence: TGTGCCAGCAGCTACCAAGCCGGGACAGTATCGGATGAGCAGTTCTTC. It yields the protein CASSYQAGTVSDEQFF.

This chain joins TRBV5-1 and TRBJ1-5; D perhaps matches TRBD1 (5 bases). The V end was cut by 0 bases, the J end by 0 bases, with 10 bases between. Germline values: CDR1 SGHRS, CDR2 YFSETQ. The CDR3 has 16 amino acids. Here the CDR3 reads CASSLAGGTSNQPQHF. CDR3 nucleotides: TGCGCCAGCAGCTTGGCCGGCGGGACTAGCAATCAGCCCCAGCATTTT.

The chain employs TRBV18 and TRBJ1-4; a possible D gene is TRBD1 (5 bases). Looked up from germline, CDR1 is KGHSH and CDR2 is LQKENI. Trimming left V 5 bases short and J 0 bases short, with 13 bases between. This CDR3 spans 16 amino acids. The CDR3 here is CASSFQGYATNEKLFF. The CDR3 coding sequence is TGTGCCAGCTCATTCCAGGGTTATGCAACTAATGAAAAACTGTTTTTT.